The 2 T cell receptor beta chains below were found in one sample sequenced in a study of blood T cell repertoires in COVID-19. Sequencing used immunoSEQ multiplex PCR; TCRdb keeps in-frame clones, though not all of them. The table includes approximately 280,000 clones, roughly 91% detected once. Specimen: peripheral blood. Every receptor here comes from a man aged 35 to 55 with acute or convalescent COVID-19.

The genes are TRBV14 and TRBJ1-1, with D possibly TRBD1 on 5 matching bases. The germline V and J ends were trimmed by 1 base and 1 base, with 10 bases remaining between them. This CDR3 has 15 residues. Germline V gene lookup returns CDR1 SGHDN and CDR2 FVKESK. The CDR3, as DNA: TGTGCCAGCAGCCAAGTTTGGAGGGGGAACACTGAAGCTTTCTTT. Encoded protein: CASSQVWRGNTEAFF.

In this sample, this clone turned up once. The chain has TRBV7-8 and TRBJ2-1; 8 bases line up with TRBD2. J gave up 4 bases and V 4 bases, and 6 bases lay outside the gene matches. The CDR3 loop spans 15 amino acids. Germline values: CDR1 SGHVS, CDR2 FQNEAQ. The CDR3 DNA reads TGTGCCAGCAGCTCGGGACTAGTCCAGTACAATGAGCAGTTCTTC. Translation gives CASSSGLVQYNEQFF.